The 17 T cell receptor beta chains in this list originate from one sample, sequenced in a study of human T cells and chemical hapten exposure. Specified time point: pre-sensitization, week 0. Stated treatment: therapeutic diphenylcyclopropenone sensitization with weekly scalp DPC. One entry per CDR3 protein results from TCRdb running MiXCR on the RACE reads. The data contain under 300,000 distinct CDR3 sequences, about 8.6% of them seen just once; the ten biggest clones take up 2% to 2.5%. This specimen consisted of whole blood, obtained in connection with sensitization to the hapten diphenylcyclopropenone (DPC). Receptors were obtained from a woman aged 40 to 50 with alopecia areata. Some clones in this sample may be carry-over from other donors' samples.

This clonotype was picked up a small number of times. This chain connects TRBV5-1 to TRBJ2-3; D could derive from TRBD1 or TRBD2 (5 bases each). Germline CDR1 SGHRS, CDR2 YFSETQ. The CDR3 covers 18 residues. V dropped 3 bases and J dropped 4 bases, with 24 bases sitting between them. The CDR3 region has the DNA TGCGCCAGCAGCTCGCAGCCGCAGGGAGTCGGCACACCAGATACGCAGTATTTT. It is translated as CASSSQPQGVGTPDTQYF.

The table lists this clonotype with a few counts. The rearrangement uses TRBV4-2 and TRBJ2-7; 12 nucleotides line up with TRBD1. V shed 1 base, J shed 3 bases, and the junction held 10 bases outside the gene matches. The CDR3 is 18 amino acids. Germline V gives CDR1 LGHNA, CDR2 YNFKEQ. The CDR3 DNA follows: TGTGCCAGCAGCCAAGCAAGACCTGGGACAGGGGGCAGCTACGAGCAGTACTTC. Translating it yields CASSQARPGTGGSYEQYF.

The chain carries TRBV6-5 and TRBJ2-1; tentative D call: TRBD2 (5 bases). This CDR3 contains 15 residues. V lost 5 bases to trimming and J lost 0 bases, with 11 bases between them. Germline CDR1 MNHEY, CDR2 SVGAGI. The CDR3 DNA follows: TGTGCCAGCAGTATAGCGACAAGCTCCTACAATGAGCAGTTCTTC. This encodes CASSIATSSYNEQFF.

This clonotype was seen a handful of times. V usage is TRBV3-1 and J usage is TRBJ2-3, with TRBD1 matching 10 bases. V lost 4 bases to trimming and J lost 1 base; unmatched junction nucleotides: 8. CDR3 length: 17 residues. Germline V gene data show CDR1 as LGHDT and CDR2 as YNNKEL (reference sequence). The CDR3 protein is CASSPQPGTGGTDTQYF. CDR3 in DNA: TGTGCCAGCAGCCCCCAACCTGGGACAGGGGGCACAGATACGCAGTATTTT.

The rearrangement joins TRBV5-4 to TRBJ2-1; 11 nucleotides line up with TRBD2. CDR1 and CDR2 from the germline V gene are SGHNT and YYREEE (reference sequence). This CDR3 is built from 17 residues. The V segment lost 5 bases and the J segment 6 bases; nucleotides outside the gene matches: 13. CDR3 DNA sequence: TGTGCCAGCAGTTGGGGGATTAGCGGGAGGGCCGGCAATGAGCAGTTCTTC. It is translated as CASSWGISGRAGNEQFF.

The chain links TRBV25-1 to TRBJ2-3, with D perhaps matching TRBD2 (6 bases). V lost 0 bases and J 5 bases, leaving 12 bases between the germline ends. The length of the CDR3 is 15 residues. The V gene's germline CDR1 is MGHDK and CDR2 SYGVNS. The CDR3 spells CASSEYGTEGDTQYF. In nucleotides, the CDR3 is TGTGCCAGCAGTGAATATGGTACGGAGGGAGATACGCAGTATTTT.

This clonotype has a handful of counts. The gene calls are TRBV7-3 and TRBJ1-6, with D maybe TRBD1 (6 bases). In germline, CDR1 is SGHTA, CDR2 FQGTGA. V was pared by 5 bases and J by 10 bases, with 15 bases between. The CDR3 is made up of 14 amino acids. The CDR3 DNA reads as TGTGCCAGCAGCATACAACAGGGAAACTCACCCCTCCACTTT. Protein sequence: CASSIQQGNSPLHF.

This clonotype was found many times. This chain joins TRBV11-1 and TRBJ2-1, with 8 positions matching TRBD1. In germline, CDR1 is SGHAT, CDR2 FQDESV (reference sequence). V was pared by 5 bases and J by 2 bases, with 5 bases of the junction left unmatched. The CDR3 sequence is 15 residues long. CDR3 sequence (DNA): TGTGCCAGCAGCCATGACAGGGGACCCTACAATGAGCAGTTCTTC. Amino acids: CASSHDRGPYNEQFF.

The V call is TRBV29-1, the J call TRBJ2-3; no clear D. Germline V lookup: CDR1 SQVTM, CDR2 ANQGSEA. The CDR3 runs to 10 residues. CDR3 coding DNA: TGCAGGCCGCCAGCAGATACGCAGTATTTT. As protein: CRPPADTQYF.

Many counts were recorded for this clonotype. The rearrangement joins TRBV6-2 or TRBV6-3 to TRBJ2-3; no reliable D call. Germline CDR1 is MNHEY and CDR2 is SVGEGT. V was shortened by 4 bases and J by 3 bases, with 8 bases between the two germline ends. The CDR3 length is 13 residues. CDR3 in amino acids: CASSSAETDTQYF. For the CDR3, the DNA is TGTGCCAGCAGTTCGGCTGAGACAGATACGCAGTATTTT.

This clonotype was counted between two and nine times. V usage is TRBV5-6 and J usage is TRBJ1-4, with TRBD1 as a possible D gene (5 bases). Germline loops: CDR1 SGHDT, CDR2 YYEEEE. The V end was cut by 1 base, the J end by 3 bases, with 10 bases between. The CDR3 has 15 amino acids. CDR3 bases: TGTGCCAGCAGCTTGTATTCGACAGCTAATGAAAAACTGTTTTTT. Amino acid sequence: CASSLYSTANEKLFF.

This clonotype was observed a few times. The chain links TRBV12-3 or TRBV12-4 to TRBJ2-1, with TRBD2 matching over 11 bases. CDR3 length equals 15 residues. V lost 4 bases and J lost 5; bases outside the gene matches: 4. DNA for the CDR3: TGTGCCAGCAGTTATATGGGACTAGCGGACAATGAGCAGTTCTTC. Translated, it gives CASSYMGLADNEQFF.

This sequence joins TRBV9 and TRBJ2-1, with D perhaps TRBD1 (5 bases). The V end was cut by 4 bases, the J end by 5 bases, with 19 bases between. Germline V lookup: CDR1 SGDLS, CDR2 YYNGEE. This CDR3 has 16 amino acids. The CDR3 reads CASSTNPGWTHNEQFF. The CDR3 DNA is TGTGCCAGCAGCACCAACCCAGGATGGACACACAATGAGCAGTTCTTC.

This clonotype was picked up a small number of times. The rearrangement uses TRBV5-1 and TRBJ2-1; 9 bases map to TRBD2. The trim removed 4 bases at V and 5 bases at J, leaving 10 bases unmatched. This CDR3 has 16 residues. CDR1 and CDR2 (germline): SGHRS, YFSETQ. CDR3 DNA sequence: TGCGCCAGCAGCCCCCCAGGGCTAGCGGGAAACAATGAGCAGTTCTTC. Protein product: CASSPPGLAGNNEQFF.

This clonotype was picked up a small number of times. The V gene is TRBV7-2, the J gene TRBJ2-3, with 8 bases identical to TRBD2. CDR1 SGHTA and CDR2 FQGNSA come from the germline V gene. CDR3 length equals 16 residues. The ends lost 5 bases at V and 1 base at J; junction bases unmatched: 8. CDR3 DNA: TGTGCCAGCAGCCCTCCCGGACTAGCTGGCACAGATACGCAGTATTTT. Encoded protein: CASSPPGLAGTDTQYF. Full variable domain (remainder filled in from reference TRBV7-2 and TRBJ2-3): GAGVSQSPSNKVTEKGKDVELRCDPISGHTALYWYRQSLGQGLEFLIYFQGNSAPDKSGLPSDRFSAERTGGSVSTLTIQRTQQEDSAVYLCASSPPGLAGTDTQYFGPGTRLTVL.

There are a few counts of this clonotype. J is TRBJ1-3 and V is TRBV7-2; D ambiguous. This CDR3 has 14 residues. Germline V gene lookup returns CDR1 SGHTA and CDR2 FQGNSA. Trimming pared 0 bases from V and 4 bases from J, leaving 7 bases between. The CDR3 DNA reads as TGTGCCAGCAGCTTAGCAACGAGGGGAAACACCATATATTTT. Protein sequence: CASSLATRGNTIYF.

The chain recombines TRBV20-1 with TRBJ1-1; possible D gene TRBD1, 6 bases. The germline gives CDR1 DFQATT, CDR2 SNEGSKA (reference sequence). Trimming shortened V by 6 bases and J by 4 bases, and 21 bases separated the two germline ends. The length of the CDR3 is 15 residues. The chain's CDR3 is CSALTEQGSPTEAFF. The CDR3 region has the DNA TGCAGTGCCCTGACCGAACAGGGATCGCCCACTGAAGCTTTCTTT.